What follows are 18 T cell receptor beta chains derived from one specimen sequenced in a study of blood T cell repertoires in COVID-19. Some clones are missing from TCRdb's copy, which holds only in-frame ones; the method was immunoSEQ multiplex PCR. The table lists tens of thousands of clones, about 76% of them singletons. The sequencing input was peripheral blood. The receptors come from a man between 65 and 85 years old with COVID-19, enrolled during active disease.

The chain joins TRBV5-1 to TRBJ1-3, with D possibly being TRBD1 (6 bases). In germline, CDR1 is SGHRS, CDR2 YFSETQ. This CDR3 has 14 amino acids. V lost 4 bases and J 4 bases, leaving 12 bases between the germline ends. CDR3 bases: TGCGCCAGCAGCCCAGGGGTCAACGGAAACACCATATATTTT. Translated, it gives CASSPGVNGNTIYF.

This chain joins TRBV9 and TRBJ2-2; TRBD1 agrees at 7 bases. Per the germline V gene, CDR1 is SGDLS and CDR2 is YYNGEE. The V segment lost 3 bases and the J segment 6 bases; nucleotides outside the gene matches: 8. This CDR3 contains 15 residues. CDR3 amino acids: CASSDRDSPPGELFF. Written as DNA, the CDR3 is TGTGCCAGCAGCGACCGGGACAGTCCACCCGGGGAGCTGTTTTTT.

The rearrangement uses TRBV5-8 and TRBJ2-3, with 7 positions matching TRBD2. Trimming cost V 3 bases and J 8 bases; bases outside gene matches: 9. The CDR3 totals 14 residues. CDR1 and CDR2 from the germline V gene are SGHTS and YDEGEE. In DNA, the CDR3 is TGTGCCAGCAGCTACGGACGTGGCGGGGGTACGCAGTATTTT. This translates into CASSYGRGGGTQYF.

This clone has only one observation. The genes are TRBV11-1 and TRBJ1-6; D gene unclear. Between the trimmed V and J ends, which lost 2 bases and 0 bases, there was a span of 8 bases. Germline CDR1 SGHAT, CDR2 FQDESV (reference sequence). The CDR3 has 16 residues. The CDR3 is CASSLIASSYNSPLHF. The CDR3 nucleotides read TGTGCCAGCAGCTTAATAGCGAGCTCCTATAATTCACCCCTCCACTTT.

The CDR3 DNA follows: TGTGCCAGTAGTAGAGCAACCCCGAATCAGCCCCAGCATTTT. It yields the protein CASSRATPNQPQHF. V and J are TRBV19 and TRBJ1-5; no clear D gene. The CDR3 sequence is 14 residues long. The ends were cut back, 4 bases at V and 4 bases at J, with 11 bases in the middle. Germline CDR1 LNHDA, CDR2 SQIVND (reference sequence).

CDR3 coding DNA: TGTGCCTGGAGTGCCAGGGTTGGGGAAAAACTGTTTTTT. Protein sequence: CAWSARVGEKLFF. V usage is TRBV30 and J usage is TRBJ1-4; D may be TRBD1 (5 bases). This CDR3 contains 13 residues. Germline V gene data show CDR1 as GTSNPN and CDR2 as SVGIG (reference sequence). V dropped 1 base and J dropped 8 bases, with 11 bases sitting between them.

This clone showed up just a few times. CDR3 protein: CSVAEGLAGGAYEQYF. DNA of the CDR3: TGCAGCGTTGCCGAGGGACTAGCGGGAGGCGCCTACGAGCAGTACTTC. This chain links TRBV29-1 with TRBJ2-7, with 15 bases matching TRBD2. The CDR3 covers 16 residues. Germline V gene sequence: CDR1 SQVTM, CDR2 ANQGSEA. V was clipped by 4 bases and J by 2 bases; unmatched bases: 6.

This clone has only a few counts. The chain carries TRBV7-6 and TRBJ2-7; TRBD1 aligns across 9 bases. Germline V gene data show CDR1 as SGHVS and CDR2 as FNYEAQ. The ends lost 5 bases at V and 2 bases at J; junction bases unmatched: 7. The CDR3 totals 15 residues. The CDR3 region is CASSKTGTGPYEQYF. DNA for the CDR3: TGTGCCAGCAGCAAGACCGGGACAGGGCCCTACGAGCAGTACTTC.

This clone showed up just a few times. The chain employs TRBV9 and TRBJ2-3; TRBD2 is a possible D gene (5 bases). The CDR3 contains 15 residues. Germline V lookup: CDR1 SGDLS, CDR2 YYNGEE. The germline V and J ends were trimmed by 0 bases and 0 bases, with 8 bases remaining between them. The CDR3 is CASSVGRVSTDTQYF. The CDR3 nucleotides are TGTGCCAGCAGCGTAGGGCGGGTTAGCACAGATACGCAGTATTTT.

The genes are TRBV30 and TRBJ1-2, with D perhaps matching TRBD1 (5 bases). CDR3 size: 16 residues. Germline assignment: CDR1 GTSNPN and CDR2 SVGIG (reference sequence). Trimming removed 0 bases at V and 0 bases at J, with 14 bases between. In DNA, the CDR3 is TGTGCCTGGAGTGTACGGGCAGGGCAAGCTAACTATGGCTACACCTTC. It codes for CAWSVRAGQANYGYTF.

This chain connects TRBV11-3 to TRBJ1-1; weak D call: TRBD1 (6 bases). The V and J ends lost 5 bases and 7 bases respectively, with 14 bases between them. The CDR3 runs 13 residues. Germline V gene sequence: CDR1 SGHNT, CDR2 YENEEA. This chain's CDR3 is CASSAAQGFEAFF. The DNA of the CDR3 is TGTGCCAGCAGCGCCGCACAGGGATTTGAAGCTTTCTTT. The whole variable domain, filled in from reference TRBV11-3 and TRBJ1-1, reads EAGVVQSPRYKIIEKKQPVAFWCNPISGHNTLYWYLQNLGQGPELLIRYENEEAVDDSQLPKDRFSAERLKGVDSTLKIQPAELGDSAVYLCASSAAQGFEAFFGQGTRLTVV.

The chain links TRBV2 to TRBJ1-3, with 8 positions matching TRBD1. Trimming removed 7 bases from V and 2 bases from J; junction bases left unmatched: 10. Looked up from germline, CDR1 is SNHLY and CDR2 is FYNNEI. The CDR3 length is 16 residues. CDR3 region: CASIESPTGAGNTIYF. The CDR3 region has the DNA TGTGCCAGCATCGAATCCCCGACAGGGGCTGGAAACACCATATATTTT. Looking up the rest from reference TRBV2 and TRBJ1-3 gives the full variable domain: EPEVTQTPSHQVTQMGQEVILRCVPISNHLYFYWYRQILGQKVEFLVSFYNNEISEKSEIFDDQFSVERPDGSNFTLKIRSTKLEDSAMYFCASIESPTGAGNTIYFGEGSWLTVV.

The gene calls are TRBV5-1 and TRBJ2-3; TRBD2 matches at 12 bases. The germline CDR1 and CDR2 sequences are SGHRS and YFSETQ. The V and J ends lost 0 bases and 8 bases, in that order; junction bases with no gene match: 4. This CDR3 is built from 15 residues. CDR3 bases: TGCGCCAGCAGCTTGGCGGCTAGCGGGAGGGGTACGCAGTATTTT. Amino acid sequence: CASSLAASGRGTQYF. Looking up the rest from reference TRBV5-1 and TRBJ2-3 gives the full variable domain: KAGVTQTPRYLIKTRGQQVTLSCSPISGHRSVSWYQQTPGQGLQFLFEYFSETQRNKGNFPGRFSGRQFSNSRSEMNVSTLELGDSALYLCASSLAASGRGTQYFGPGTRLTVL.

This clone was picked up a small number of times. This rearrangement joins TRBV5-1 to TRBJ1-3; D is perhaps TRBD1 (5 bases). The germline V gene encodes CDR1 SGHRS and CDR2 YFSETQ. The CDR3 sequence is 14 residues long. Trimming took off 0 bases at V and 4 bases at J, with 8 bases between the two ends. CDR3: CASSLAGYGNTIYF. The CDR3, as DNA: TGCGCCAGCAGCTTGGCAGGGTACGGAAACACCATATATTTT.

The genes are TRBV3-1 (or the pseudogene TRBV3-2) and TRBJ2-7; TRBD1 matches 7 bases. V lost 2 bases to trimming and J lost 2 bases; unmatched junction nucleotides: 6. The CDR3 is 15 residues long. Germline-derived CDR1 and CDR2 are LGHDT and YNNKEL (reference sequence). Here the CDR3 DNA reads TGTGCCAGCAGCCAATTTGGCCAGGGGGCCTACGAGCAGTACTTC. It translates to CASSQFGQGAYEQYF.

The chain joins TRBV9 to TRBJ1-1, with D uncertain. Germline V gives CDR1 SGDLS, CDR2 YYNGEE. The CDR3 consists of 12 residues. Trimming shortened V by 4 bases and J by 6 bases, and 10 bases separated the two germline ends. CDR3 bases: TGTGCCAGCAGCTCTACTTTTTCTGAAGCTTTCTTT. Its protein is CASSSTFSEAFF.

The CDR3 sequence is CASSSGGGQKLDEQFF. CDR3 DNA sequence: TGTGCCAGCAGCTCGGGGGGGGGACAGAAGTTAGATGAGCAGTTCTTC. The chain combines TRBV7-6 with TRBJ2-1, with a tentative D call TRBD2 (8 bases). Germline CDR1 is SGHVS and CDR2 is FNYEAQ. With 4 bases removed from V and 8 bases from J, the gap between germline ends came to 21 bases. The CDR3 runs to 16 residues.

This clone was seen a handful of times. The V and J genes are TRBV29-1 and TRBJ1-5; 8 nucleotides match TRBD1. J lost 6 bases, V lost 7 bases, and 8 bases had no gene match. The CDR3 is made up of 13 amino acids. In germline, CDR1 is SQVTM, CDR2 ANQGSEA. For the CDR3, the DNA is TGCAGCGCCCGGACAGGGCACGGTCAGCCCCAGCATTTT. This sequence encodes CSARTGHGQPQHF.